Below are 12 T cell receptor beta chains sequenced from a single sample in a study of molecular identifiers for immune sequencing clone quantification. TCRdb independently ran MiXCR on the PCR reads; one entry per CDR3 protein. The sample holds some 680,000 distinct CDR3 sequences, about 25% seen once. Material: naive CD8+ T cells from blood, with Jurkat cell RNA spiked in. The subset: FACS-sorted CD8+CD4-CCR7+CD45RA+ naive T cells. These receptors were taken from a human donor in good health. Some libraries in this study had Jurkat cell RNA spiked in.

This clonotype was seen more than once but under ten times. The J gene is TRBJ2-1, the V gene TRBV4-3, with 8 bases fitting TRBD1. The V and J ends lost 1 base and 6 bases, in that order; junction bases with no gene match: 5. The CDR3 loop spans 15 amino acids. Germline V gives CDR1 LGHNA, CDR2 YSLEER. The CDR3 reads CASSQGGGTGNEQFF. The CDR3 DNA reads as TGCGCCAGCAGCCAAGGTGGCGGGACAGGCAATGAGCAGTTCTTC.

On this clonotype: Since a much larger clone is just one base distant, this may be a read error. The CDR3 DNA reads as TGTGCCAGCAACTTGGTCACTACCCCAGATACGCAGTATTTT. This gives the protein CASNLVTTPDTQYF. The rearrangement links TRBV5-3 to TRBJ2-3; the D is unclear. TRBV5-3 is designated an ORF whose function remains uncertain. V shed 8 bases and J shed 4 bases, with 17 bases lying between them. The CDR3 spans 14 residues.

To note about this clonotype: This sequence may be a read error, since a much larger clone differs from it by one base. The rearrangement joins TRBV28 to TRBJ2-1; the D gene is possibly TRBD1 (6 bases). With 6 bases removed from V and 0 bases from J, the gap between germline ends came to 12 bases. Germline V lookup: CDR1 MDHEN, CDR2 SYDVKM. This CDR3 comprises 15 residues. The CDR3 DNA follows: TGTGCCAGCAGCTGGGACATGAGCTCCTACAATGAGCAGTTCTTC. Its translation is CASSWDMSSYNEQFF.

This clonotype appeared many times. The chain joins TRBV6-5 to TRBJ1-5, with D perhaps matching TRBD1 (6 bases). The V end was cut by 0 bases, the J end by 6 bases, with 9 bases between. The CDR3 extends over 14 amino acids. Germline CDR1 MNHEY, CDR2 SVGAGI. CDR3 in DNA: TGTGCCAGCAGTTACTCGGGGGGCACTCAGCCCCAGCATTTT. It codes for CASSYSGGTQPQHF.

The chain joins TRBV7-9 to TRBJ2-1; D might be TRBD2 (6 bases). The CDR3 has 19 residues. Germline CDR1 and CDR2: SEHNR and FQNEAQ (reference sequence). V lost 11 bases to trimming and J lost 0 bases, with 29 bases between them. For the CDR3, the DNA is TGTGCCGCCACCCTGTTCCGGGACTCTCAAATAAACTCCTACAATGAGCAGTTCTTC. Amino acids: CAATLFRDSQINSYNEQFF.

In its sample, this clonotype was seen many times. The chain has TRBV14 and TRBJ1-2, with 9 bases lining up with TRBD1. The CDR3 is 15 amino acids. In germline, CDR1 is SGHDN, CDR2 FVKESK. Trimming at V came to 5 bases and at J to 4 bases, leaving 8 bases not matched to a gene. CDR3 sequence reads: CASSYRDRVSYGYTF. The DNA of the CDR3 is TGTGCCAGCAGCTACCGGGACAGGGTGTCCTATGGCTACACCTTC.

This clonotype was found many times. The chain couples TRBV4-1 to TRBJ2-1; 7 nucleotides line up with TRBD1. The CDR3 has 12 residues. The ends lost 5 bases at V and 6 bases at J; junction bases unmatched: 1. Germline CDR1 reads MGHRA; CDR2 reads YSYEKL. The CDR3 bases are TGCGCCAGCAGCGGGGACAGCAATGAGCAGTTCTTC. This codes for CASSGDSNEQFF.

This clonotype showed up many times. This chain connects TRBV7-8 to TRBJ1-2, with D perhaps TRBD1 (6 bases). Germline loops: CDR1 SGHVS, CDR2 FQNEAQ. The V end was cut by 0 bases, the J end by 1 base, with 21 bases between. The CDR3 spans 19 residues. CDR3 sequence: CASSLAIIFTGANNYGYTF. In nucleotides, the CDR3 is TGTGCCAGCAGCTTAGCAATAATCTTTACGGGGGCTAATAACTATGGCTACACCTTC. The full variable domain, its missing parts supplied by reference TRBV7-8 and TRBJ1-2, is GAGVSQSPRYKVAKRGQDVALRCDPISGHVSLFWYQQALGQGPEFLTYFQNEAQLDKSGLPSDRFFAERPEGSVSTLKIQRTQQEDSAVYLCASSLAIIFTGANNYGYTFGSGTRLTVV.

The chain has TRBV10-3 and TRBJ2-3, with TRBD2 as a possible D gene (5 bases). Between the trimmed V and J ends, which lost 3 bases and 0 bases, there was a span of 16 bases. Germline assignment: CDR1 ENHRY and CDR2 SYGVKD. This CDR3 contains 17 residues. CDR3 bases: TGTGCCATCAGTGACCTCACGGGGAGCGGAAGCACAGATACGCAGTATTTT. Translated: CAISDLTGSGSTDTQYF.

The J gene is TRBJ2-7, the V gene TRBV6-5; a weak D match, TRBD1 (5 bases). Germline CDR1 reads MNHEY; CDR2 reads SVGAGI. Trimming left V 2 bases short and J 6 bases short, with 14 bases between. The CDR3 consists of 14 residues. In nucleotides, the CDR3 is TGTGCCAGCAGTTACGATAGGGGCGATTGCGAGCAGTACTTC. Translating it yields CASSYDRGDCEQYF.

The chain is built from TRBV7-6 and TRBJ2-1; no definite D call. Germline V gene lookup returns CDR1 SGHVS and CDR2 FNYEAQ. Trimming took off 0 bases at V and 6 bases at J, with 9 bases between the two ends. This CDR3 is 14 amino acids long. CDR3 residues: CASSLAVGSNEQFF. CDR3 coding DNA: TGTGCCAGCAGCTTAGCGGTAGGGTCCAATGAGCAGTTCTTC.

The table lists this clonotype with many counts. V usage is TRBV7-9 and J usage is TRBJ2-5; D is unclear. CDR1 SEHNR and CDR2 FQNEAQ come from the germline V gene (reference sequence). The CDR3 has 13 residues. Between the trimmed V and J ends, which lost 5 bases and 2 bases, there was a span of 9 bases. The CDR3 here is CASSLLYQETQYF. CDR3 bases: TGTGCCAGCAGCCTTCTCTATCAAGAGACCCAGTACTTC.